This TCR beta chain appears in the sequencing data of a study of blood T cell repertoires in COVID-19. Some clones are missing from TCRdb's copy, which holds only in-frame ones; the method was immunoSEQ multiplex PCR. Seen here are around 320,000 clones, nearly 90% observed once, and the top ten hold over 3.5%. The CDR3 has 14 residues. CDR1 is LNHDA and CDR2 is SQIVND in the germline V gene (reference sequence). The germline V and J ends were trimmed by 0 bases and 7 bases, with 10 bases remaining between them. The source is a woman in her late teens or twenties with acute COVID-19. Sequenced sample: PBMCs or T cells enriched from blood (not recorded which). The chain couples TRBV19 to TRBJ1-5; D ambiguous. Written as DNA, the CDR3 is TGTGCCAGTAGTATAGATCTATGGAGGCAGCCCCAGCATTTT. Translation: CASSIDLWRQPQHF. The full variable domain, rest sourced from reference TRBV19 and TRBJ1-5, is DGGITQSPKYLFRKEGQNVTLSCEQNLNHDAMYWYRQDPGQGLRLIYYSQIVNDFQKGDIAEGYSVSREKKESFPLTVTSAQKNPTAFYLCASSIDLWRQPQHFGDGTRLSIL.